The subject of this entry is one TCR beta chain. What it binds is not known. The PCR had 60 Vbeta and 13 Jbeta primers. Repertoires were generated with immunoSEQ multiplex PCR, while TCRdb's copy carries only in-frame clones and drops some. Counted here are some 200,000 clones, 70% to 85% occurring once; the ten biggest clones make up around 2.9%. V was shortened by 2 bases and J by 2 bases, with 7 bases between the two germline ends. This CDR3 spans 15 amino acids. Germline V gene sequence: CDR1 SEHNR, CDR2 FQNEAQ (reference sequence). The sample belongs to a study of cytomegalovirus exposure and HLA in healthy donors. Study outcomes and limitations: In a later analysis, common viral pathogens appeared linked to several of the most significant clusters. TCR beta sequences reportedly predicted most subjects' HLA-A and HLA-B alleles accurately. Association with HLA alleles at 0.05 false discovery rate was found for around 17,000 TCR beta sequences in a later analysis.

This clonotype was obtained from a woman in her sixties in good health and CMV-seropositive. What was sequenced was PBMCs. V and J are TRBV7-9 and TRBJ2-6, with unresolved D. For the CDR3, the DNA is TGTGCCAGCAGCTTAATGGGCGCTGGGGCCAACGTCCTGACTTTC. Protein product: CASSLMGAGANVLTF.